The next 14 T cell receptor beta chains were all read from a single sample in a study of blood T cell repertoires in COVID-19. Produced via immunoSEQ multiplex PCR; TCRdb's table is partial and in-frame only. Altogether about 120,000 clones are present, approximately 83% being singletons, with the ten largest covering about 4.2%. Sequenced sample: peripheral blood. These receptors all come from a woman in her 70s with acute or convalescent COVID-19.

J is TRBJ2-1 and V is TRBV28, with D maybe TRBD1 (5 bases). This CDR3 comprises 16 residues. In germline, CDR1 is MDHEN, CDR2 SYDVKM. V lost 6 bases and J 5 bases, leaving 20 bases between the germline ends. The CDR3 protein is CASSPPKGQVDNEQFF. The CDR3 region has the DNA TGTGCCAGCAGCCCCCCAAAGGGGCAAGTCGACAATGAGCAGTTCTTC. Filled out from reference TRBV28 and TRBJ2-1, the complete variable domain reads DVKVTQSSRYLVKRTGEKVFLECVQDMDHENMFWYRQDPGLGLRLIYFSYDVKMKEKGDIPEGYSVSREKKERFSLILESASTNQTSMYLCASSPPKGQVDNEQFFGPGTRLTVL.

The chain recombines TRBV27 with TRBJ2-1, with TRBD1 matching 8 bases. The CDR3 length is 18 residues. J lost 0 bases, V lost 5 bases, and 12 bases had no gene match. Germline CDR1 and CDR2: MNHEY and SMNVEV (reference sequence). CDR3 residues: CASSGTGGFLGSYNEQFF. CDR3 DNA: TGTGCCAGCAGTGGTACAGGGGGTTTCTTGGGCTCCTACAATGAGCAGTTCTTC.

The chain employs TRBV12-3 or TRBV12-4 and TRBJ1-2; D ambiguous. V dropped 3 bases and J dropped 4 bases, with 9 bases sitting between them. The CDR3 has 13 residues. CDR3 DNA: TGTGCCAGCAGTTTGGCAGGTCCCTATGGCTACACCTTC. It specifies CASSLAGPYGYTF.

The genes are TRBV5-6 and TRBJ1-1; TRBD1 aligns across 8 bases. The CDR3 covers 17 residues. The J segment lost 1 base and the V segment lost 3 bases, leaving 11 bases of the junction unmatched. Germline loops: CDR1 SGHDT, CDR2 YYEEEE. Here the CDR3 reads CASSSPGTGLGNTEAFF. The CDR3 coding sequence is TGTGCCAGCAGCTCCCCCGGGACAGGCCTGGGGAACACTGAAGCTTTCTTT.

V usage is TRBV6-1 and J usage is TRBJ1-5; D unclear. Germline values: CDR1 MNHNS, CDR2 SASEGT. Trimming removed 3 bases at V and 7 bases at J, with 16 bases between. CDR3 length: 15 residues. The CDR3 is CASSDSLMVVQPQHF. DNA for the CDR3: TGTGCCAGCAGTGATAGCTTGATGGTGGTGCAGCCCCAGCATTTT.

This chain connects TRBV11-2 to TRBJ1-2, with 9 bases fitting TRBD1. The trim removed 3 bases at V and 4 bases at J, leaving 12 bases unmatched. Germline CDR1 is SGHAT and CDR2 is FQNNGV. There are 17 residues in the CDR3. CDR3 residues: CASSFNRGQGLGYGYTF. In DNA, the CDR3 is TGTGCCAGCAGCTTCAATAGGGGACAGGGTTTGGGCTATGGCTACACCTTC.

This clone has a handful of counts. This chain links TRBV12-3 or TRBV12-4 with TRBJ1-2; no definite D call. Trimming cost V 6 bases and J 8 bases, with 16 bases left between them. This CDR3 is 13 amino acids long. The CDR3 sequence: CASSRGAGRGYTF. The CDR3 DNA reads as TGTGCCAGCAGCCGCGGAGCGGGGAGAGGCTACACCTTC.

The chain carries TRBV10-3 and TRBJ1-1, with TRBD1 matching over 12 bases. The CDR3 is made up of 15 amino acids. V trimming: 7 bases; J trimming: 1 base; junction bases outside the gene matches: 4. The V gene's germline CDR1 is ENHRY and CDR2 SYGVKD. The CDR3 loop is CAIKGQGAANTEAFF. In DNA form, the CDR3 reads TGTGCCATCAAGGGACAGGGGGCTGCGAACACTGAAGCTTTCTTT.

The rearrangement links TRBV6-5 to TRBJ1-2; 10 bases match TRBD1. The germline V gene has CDR1 MNHEY and CDR2 SVGAGI. The length of the CDR3 is 15 residues. With 5 bases clipped from V and 3 bases from J, the junction kept 6 bases outside the gene matches. The DNA for the CDR3 is TGTGCCAGCAGTAAGGGACAGGGGACCGACTATGGCTACACCTTC. It is translated as CASSKGQGTDYGYTF.

The rearrangement joins TRBV6-2 or TRBV6-3 to TRBJ1-5; weak D call: TRBD1 (6 bases). V was clipped by 0 bases and J by 1 base, with 13 bases between them. The CDR3 runs 17 residues. Germline CDR1 and CDR2: MNHEY and SVGEGT. This CDR3 reads CASSYSRQVGSNQPQHF. The DNA of the CDR3 is TGTGCCAGCAGTTACTCGAGACAGGTTGGGAGCAATCAGCCCCAGCATTTT.

The V gene is TRBV23-1, the J gene TRBJ1-5; D is undetermined. TRBV23-1 is filed as an ORF, its function uncertain. The V gene lost 6 bases and the J gene lost 4 bases, with 22 bases spanning the gap. CDR3 length: 17 residues. In nucleotides, the CDR3 is TGCGCCAGCAGATGTATACCCGACGAGCAGAGGAATCAGCCCCAGCATTTT. It yields the protein CASRCIPDEQRNQPQHF.

The rearrangement links TRBV5-8 to TRBJ2-6; TRBD1 might be the D (5 bases). The CDR3 consists of 17 residues. Per the germline V gene, CDR1 is SGHTS and CDR2 is YDEGEE. V lost 2 bases and J lost 0, with 12 bases in between. The CDR3 DNA sequence: TGTGCCAGCAGCTTAGGGCAGGGCCTCTCTGGGGCCAACGTCCTGACTTTC. Protein: CASSLGQGLSGANVLTF.

The chain has TRBV29-1 and TRBJ2-7; TRBD1 agrees at 10 bases. In germline, CDR1 is SQVTM, CDR2 ANQGSEA. The CDR3 is 14 residues long. The trim removed 5 bases at V and 5 bases at J, leaving 9 bases unmatched. The DNA of the CDR3 is TGCAGCGTTTACCCAGGGACAGGGGTAAACGAGCAGTACTTC. Amino acid sequence: CSVYPGTGVNEQYF.

The V gene is TRBV7-2, the J gene TRBJ1-5, with D possibly being TRBD1 (6 bases). The CDR3 has 13 amino acids. V was shortened by 5 bases and J by 7 bases, with 12 bases between the two germline ends. Germline CDR1 is SGHTA and CDR2 is FQGNSA. The CDR3 nucleotides are TGTGCCAGCAGCGATTACAGGGACCAGCCCCAGCATTTT. It encodes CASSDYRDQPQHF.